Below are 10 T cell receptor beta chains sequenced from a single sample in a study of blood T cell repertoires in COVID-19. Here immunoSEQ multiplex PCR was the method, and the copy in TCRdb shows in-frame clones only, minus some. Of some 190,000 clones listed, under 90% were seen once; the top ten hold around a sixth. Sequencing input: peripheral blood. These receptor sequences come from a person aged 70 to 85 with COVID-19, enrolled during active disease.

This rearrangement joins TRBV29-1 to TRBJ2-1; possibly TRBD2 for D (5 bases). The CDR3 length is 16 residues. V was clipped by 2 bases and J by 0 bases, with 14 bases between them. Germline values: CDR1 SQVTM, CDR2 ANQGSEA. The CDR3 sequence is CSVESPSRSSYNEQFF. CDR3 bases: TGCAGCGTTGAAAGTCCTAGCCGGAGCTCCTACAATGAGCAGTTCTTC.

This chain joins TRBV24-1 and TRBJ2-1; D may be TRBD2 (5 bases). Trimming shortened V by 4 bases and J by 1 base, and 16 bases separated the two germline ends. CDR1 is KGHDR, CDR2 SFDVKD, per germline. The CDR3 length is 17 residues. CDR3 protein: CATSEGTSGLSYNEQFF. In DNA form, the CDR3 reads TGTGCCACCAGTGAGGGAACAAGCGGCCTATCCTACAATGAGCAGTTCTTC.

The chain couples TRBV2 to TRBJ1-2; TRBD1 might be the D (6 bases). The CDR3 spans 13 residues. Germline-derived CDR1 and CDR2 are SNHLY and FYNNEI. V was pared by 3 bases and J by 4 bases, with 9 bases between. The CDR3 nucleotides are TGTGCCAGCAGTGAGACAGGCGCCTATGGCTACACCTTC. It codes for CASSETGAYGYTF.

This rearrangement joins TRBV3-1 (or the pseudogene TRBV3-2) to TRBJ1-3; 7 bases fit TRBD1. The CDR3 runs 15 residues. The germline V gene has CDR1 LGHDT and CDR2 YNNKEL (reference sequence). The junction had 5 bases not matched to a gene; V was cut back by 4 bases and J by 2 bases. This CDR3 reads CASSRGGSPGNTIYF. Written as DNA, the CDR3 is TGTGCCAGCAGCCGAGGGGGCAGCCCTGGAAACACCATATATTTT.

Concerning this clone: Other DNA sequences of this sample code for an identical CDR3. The chain is built from TRBV3-1 (or the pseudogene TRBV3-2) and TRBJ2-1, with 11 nucleotides matching TRBD1. The V gene end was trimmed by 4 bases and the J gene end by 6 bases; junction bases not matched to a gene: 5. The V gene's germline CDR1 is LGHDT and CDR2 YNNKEL (reference sequence). The CDR3 length is 15 residues. CDR3 in DNA: TGTGCCAGCAGCCTGGGACAGGGGGTTGGCAATGAGCAGTTCTTC. This gives the protein CASSLGQGVGNEQFF.

This clone was found a few times. This chain uses TRBV28 with TRBJ1-5, with a tentative D call TRBD1 (6 bases). V was clipped by 5 bases and J by 4 bases, with 12 bases between them. Germline lookup yields CDR1 MDHEN and CDR2 SYDVKM. The CDR3 sequence is 14 residues long. DNA of the CDR3: TGTGCCAGCAGTCGCGGGGGGCGGAATCAGCCCCAGCATTTT. Translated, it gives CASSRGGRNQPQHF.

A few counts support this clone. This chain uses TRBV10-3 with TRBJ1-3, with D perhaps matching TRBD1 (5 bases). There are 19 residues in the CDR3. Trimming shortened V by 6 bases and J by 0 bases, and 24 bases separated the two germline ends. Germline V gives CDR1 ENHRY, CDR2 SYGVKD. The CDR3: CAISSQAAQTGLSGNTIYF. CDR3 in DNA: TGTGCCATCAGCAGCCAGGCGGCCCAAACAGGCCTCTCTGGAAACACCATATATTTT.

The chain is built from TRBV4-1 and TRBJ2-2, with 9 bases fitting TRBD2. With 0 bases clipped from V and 5 bases from J, the junction kept 4 bases outside the gene matches. This CDR3 has 16 amino acids. Germline CDR1 is MGHRA and CDR2 is YSYEKL. CDR3 sequence (DNA): TGCGCCAGCAGCCAAGATTGGAGCGGGGGGACCGGGGAGCTGTTTTTT. Encoded protein: CASSQDWSGGTGELFF.

The J gene is TRBJ2-3, the V gene TRBV6-5, with a tentative D call TRBD1 (6 bases). Looked up from germline, CDR1 is MNHEY and CDR2 is SVGAGI. This CDR3 has 12 residues. Trimming took off 2 bases at V and 6 bases at J, with 6 bases between the two ends. Written as DNA, the CDR3 is TGTGCCAGCAGTTACCAGGGGGATACGCAGTATTTT. Its translation is CASSYQGDTQYF.

The chain employs TRBV28 and TRBJ1-6, with D unresolved. Per germline, CDR1 MDHEN and CDR2 SYDVKM. The length of the CDR3 is 13 residues. The V end was cut by 7 bases, the J end by 5 bases, with 9 bases between. The CDR3 loop reads CASNLLNNSPLHF. DNA for the CDR3: TGTGCCAGCAACTTACTGAATAATTCACCCCTCCACTTT.